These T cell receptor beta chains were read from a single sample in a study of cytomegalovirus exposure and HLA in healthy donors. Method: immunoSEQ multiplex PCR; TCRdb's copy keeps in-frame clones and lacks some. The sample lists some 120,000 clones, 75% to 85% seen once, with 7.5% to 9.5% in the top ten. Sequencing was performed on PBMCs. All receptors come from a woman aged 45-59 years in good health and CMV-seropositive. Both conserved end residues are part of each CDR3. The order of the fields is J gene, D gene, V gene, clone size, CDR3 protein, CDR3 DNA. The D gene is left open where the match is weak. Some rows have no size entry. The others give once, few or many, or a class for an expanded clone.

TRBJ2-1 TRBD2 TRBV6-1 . CASREGLAVNEQFF TGTGCCAGCAGAGAGGGACTAGCGGTTAATGAGCAGTTCTTC
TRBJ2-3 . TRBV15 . CATSRGPQGAGGDTQYF TGTGCCACCAGCAGAGGGCCGCAGGGGGCGGGGGGGGATACGCAGTATTTT
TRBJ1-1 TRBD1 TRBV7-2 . CASSLGTGLLTEAFF TGTGCCAGCAGCTTAGGGACAGGGCTATTGACTGAAGCTTTCTTT
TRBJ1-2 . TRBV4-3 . CASSREIRGGRYGYTF TGCGCCAGCAGCCGAGAGATCCGGGGGGGCCGATATGGCTACACCTTC
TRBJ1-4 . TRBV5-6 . CASSARGTTNEKLFF TGTGCCAGCAGCGCAAGGGGGACAACTAATGAAAAACTGTTTTTT
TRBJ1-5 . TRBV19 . CASSRGEGQPQHF TGTGCCAGTAGTAGGGGGGAAGGGCAGCCCCAGCATTTT
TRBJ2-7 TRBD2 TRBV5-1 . CASSERGGSYEQYF TGCGCCAGCAGCGAGCGCGGGGGAAGTTACGAGCAGTACTTC
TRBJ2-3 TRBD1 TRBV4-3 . CASSQGTGGTDTQYF TGCGCCAGCAGCCAAGGGACAGGGGGCACAGATACGCAGTATTTT
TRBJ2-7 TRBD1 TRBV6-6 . CASTDADRGYEQYF TGTGCCAGCACCGACGCGGACAGGGGGTACGAGCAGTACTTC
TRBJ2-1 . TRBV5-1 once CASSLTGVKDNEQFF TGCGCCAGCAGCTTGACGGGAGTGAAGGACAATGAGCAGTTCTTC
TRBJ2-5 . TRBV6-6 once CASSPSETQYF TGTGCCAGCAGTCCCTCAGAGACCCAGTACTTC
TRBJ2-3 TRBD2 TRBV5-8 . CASSFGGSVADTQYF TGTGCCAGCAGCTTTGGCGGGAGCGTGGCAGATACGCAGTATTTT
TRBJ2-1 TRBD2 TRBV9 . CASSAGGAEQFF TGTGCCAGCAGCGCCGGGGGGGCAGAGCAGTTCTTC
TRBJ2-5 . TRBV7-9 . CASSSNPPSEETQYF TGTGCCAGCAGCTCCAACCCCCCCTCGGAAGAGACCCAGTACTTC
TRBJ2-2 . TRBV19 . CASSIQGHGGELFF TGTGCCAGTAGTATCCAGGGGCATGGCGGGGAGCTGTTTTTT
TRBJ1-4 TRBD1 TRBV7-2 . CASSKDRPGDEKLFF TGTGCCAGCAGCAAGGACAGGCCCGGGGATGAAAAACTGTTTTTT
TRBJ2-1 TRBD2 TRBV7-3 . CASSSHGSSGRNEQFF TGTGCCAGCAGCTCACACGGGAGTAGCGGGAGAAATGAGCAGTTCTTC
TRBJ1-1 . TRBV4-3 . CASSQGHRVNTEAFF TGCGCCAGCAGCCAGGGGCACAGGGTGAACACTGAAGCTTTCTTT
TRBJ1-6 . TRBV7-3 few CASSRTGIGDNSPLHF TGTGCCAGCAGCAGAACAGGGATCGGGGATAATTCACCCCTCCACTTT
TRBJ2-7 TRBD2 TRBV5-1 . CASSFSGRGVYEQYF TGCGCCAGCAGCTTCTCGGGACGGGGGGTTTACGAGCAGTACTTC
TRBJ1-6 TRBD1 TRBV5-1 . CASRTGTGEVTLHF TGCGCCAGCCGAACCGGGACAGGGGAGGTAACCCTCCACTTT
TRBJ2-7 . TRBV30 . CAWSVGGGLYEQYF TGTGCCTGGAGTGTAGGGGGGGGGCTCTACGAGCAGTACTTC
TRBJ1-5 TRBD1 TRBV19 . CATDRGNQPQHF TGTGCCACTGACAGGGGCAATCAGCCCCAGCATTTT
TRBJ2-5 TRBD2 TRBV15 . CATSRWGGQETQYF TGTGCCACCAGCAGGTGGGGGGGCCAAGAGACCCAGTACTTC
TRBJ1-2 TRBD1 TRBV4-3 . CASSQDVNLGGTATNYGYTF TGCGCCAGCAGCCAAGATGTCAACTTAGGAGGGACAGCTACGAACTATGGCTACACCTTC
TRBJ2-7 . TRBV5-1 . CASSQSGGEQYF TGCGCCAGCAGCCAGAGCGGAGGCGAGCAGTACTTC
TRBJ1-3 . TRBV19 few CASSIAAAISGNTIYF TGTGCCAGTAGTATCGCCGCGGCGATCTCTGGAAACACCATATATTTT
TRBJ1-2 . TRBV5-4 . CASSLSENYGYTF TGTGCCAGCAGCTTGTCCGAGAACTATGGCTACACCTTC
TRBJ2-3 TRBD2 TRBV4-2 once CASSLGLAGTDTQYF TGTGCCAGCAGCCTGGGACTAGCGGGCACAGATACGCAGTATTTT
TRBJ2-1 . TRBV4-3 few CASSQVGGVMYEQFF TGCGCCAGCAGCCAAGTGGGGGGAGTTATGTATGAGCAGTTCTTC
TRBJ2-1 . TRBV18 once CASSPTQTRGEQFF TGTGCCAGCTCACCAACACAGACTAGGGGTGAGCAGTTCTTC
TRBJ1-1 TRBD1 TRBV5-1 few CASSPLTGWTSEAFF TGCGCCAGCAGCCCGCTGACAGGGTGGACCTCTGAAGCTTTCTTT
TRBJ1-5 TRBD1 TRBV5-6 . CASSSLRGLSNQPQHF TGTGCCAGCAGCTCACTAAGGGGGCTGAGCAATCAGCCCCAGCATTTT
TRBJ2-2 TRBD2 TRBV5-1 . CASSLEVRGAGELFF TGCGCCAGCAGCTTGGAGGTTCGGGGGGCCGGGGAGCTGTTTTTT
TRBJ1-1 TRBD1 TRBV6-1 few CASRETGVNTEAFF TGTGCCAGCAGGGAGACAGGGGTGAACACTGAAGCTTTCTTT
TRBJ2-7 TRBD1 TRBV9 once CASSVGVGDRGNEQYF TGTGCCAGCAGCGTAGGGGTTGGGGACAGGGGCAACGAGCAGTACTTC
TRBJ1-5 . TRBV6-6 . CASSYGTLNQPQHF TGTGCCAGCAGTTACGGGACACTAAATCAGCCCCAGCATTTT
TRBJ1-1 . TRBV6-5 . CASSYYKDTEAFF TGTGCCAGCAGTTACTACAAAGACACTGAAGCTTTCTTT
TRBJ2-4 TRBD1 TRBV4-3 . CASSQELIEGAKNIQYF TGCGCCAGCAGCCAAGAATTAATCGAGGGGGCAAAAAACATTCAGTACTTC
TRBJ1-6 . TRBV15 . CATSRVATNNSPLHF TGTGCCACCAGCAGAGTGGCAACAAATAATTCACCCCTCCACTTT
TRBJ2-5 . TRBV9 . CASSVGAGQETQYF TGTGCCAGCAGCGTAGGAGCGGGCCAAGAGACCCAGTACTTC